This TCR beta chain emerged from a study of T cell changes during pregnancy in multiple sclerosis. This clone turned up a few times. Profiled with immunoSEQ multiplex PCR; TCRdb holds only in-frame clones, not every one. There are 56,000 or so clones in the sample; just over 90% occur only once, and approximately 2.1% lies in the top ten. The receptor's source is a female donor in good health, enrolled as a control in a pregnancy study. The sample consisted of peripheral blood, taken in the first trimester of pregnancy.

CDR3 DNA: TGTGCCACCAGCGGACAGGGTTACGAGCAGTACTTC. Its protein is CATSGQGYEQYF. J is TRBJ2-7 and V is TRBV15, with 8 bases that match TRBD1. Germline CDR1 reads LNHNV; CDR2 reads YYDKDF (reference sequence). CDR3 length equals 12 residues. Losses at the gene ends were 5 bases for V and 4 bases for J; bases not matched to a gene: 1.